This T cell receptor (beta chain) was profiled in a study of beta chain features in type 1 diabetes. Study-level information: When patients were set against healthy donors, age, gender and cell yields were similar. Findings of the study overall: Insertions at VDJ junctions were less frequent in type 1 diabetes patients. These patients also deleted more nucleotides at the same junctions. Type 1 diabetes patients had moderately but significantly shorter TCRB CDR3s in all four CD4+ subsets. PCR might show a preference for shorter templates, equally across patients and controls.

Comment on this clone: The antigen remains unidentified.

V was clipped by 2 bases and J by 5 bases; unmatched bases: 4. The germline V gene encodes CDR1 SGHTA and CDR2 FQGNSA. The CDR3 consists of 15 residues. cDNA synthesis used the whole RNA isolate, giving expressed TCRB sequences. An average of about 3.6 million reads was obtained for naive, central memory and regulatory T cell samples. The protocol was immunoSEQ multiplex PCR, while the TCRdb copy is restricted to in-frame clones and leaves out a portion. Here the sample spans about 150,000 clones, approximately 7.9% being singletons. The clonotype originates from a man aged 18 to 30 with type 1 diabetes. This sequence joins TRBV7-2 and TRBJ2-2; TRBD2 agrees at 8 bases. Sequencing was done on a sample of central memory CD4+ T cells from blood. The CDR3 loop is CASSLKSGSTGELFF. The CDR3 nucleotides read TGTGCCAGCAGCTTAAAAAGCGGGAGTACCGGGGAGCTGTTTTTT.